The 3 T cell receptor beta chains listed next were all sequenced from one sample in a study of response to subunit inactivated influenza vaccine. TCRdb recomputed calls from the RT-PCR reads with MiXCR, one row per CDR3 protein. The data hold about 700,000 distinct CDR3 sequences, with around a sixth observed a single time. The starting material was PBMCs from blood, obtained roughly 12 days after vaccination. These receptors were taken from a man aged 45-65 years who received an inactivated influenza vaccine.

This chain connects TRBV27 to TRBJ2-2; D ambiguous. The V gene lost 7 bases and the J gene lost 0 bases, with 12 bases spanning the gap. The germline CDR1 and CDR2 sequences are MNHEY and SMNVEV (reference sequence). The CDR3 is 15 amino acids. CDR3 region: CASKPLGANTGELFF. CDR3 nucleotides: TGTGCCAGCAAACCTCTCGGTGCGAACACCGGGGAGCTGTTTTTT.

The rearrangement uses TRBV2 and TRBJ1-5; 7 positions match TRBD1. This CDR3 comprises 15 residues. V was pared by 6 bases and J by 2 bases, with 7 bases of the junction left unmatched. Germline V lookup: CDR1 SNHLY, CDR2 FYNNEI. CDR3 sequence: CASRQGGSRNQPQHF. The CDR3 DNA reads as TGTGCCAGCAGGCAGGGGGGATCTCGCAATCAGCCCCAGCATTTT.

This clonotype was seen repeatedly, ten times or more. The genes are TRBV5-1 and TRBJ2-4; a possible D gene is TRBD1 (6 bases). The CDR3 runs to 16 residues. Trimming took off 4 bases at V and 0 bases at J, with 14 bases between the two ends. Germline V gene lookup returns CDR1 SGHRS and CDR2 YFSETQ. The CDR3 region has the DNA TGCGCCAGCAGCCTGACAGGCTTTGTAGCCAAAAACATTCAGTACTTC. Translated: CASSLTGFVAKNIQYF.